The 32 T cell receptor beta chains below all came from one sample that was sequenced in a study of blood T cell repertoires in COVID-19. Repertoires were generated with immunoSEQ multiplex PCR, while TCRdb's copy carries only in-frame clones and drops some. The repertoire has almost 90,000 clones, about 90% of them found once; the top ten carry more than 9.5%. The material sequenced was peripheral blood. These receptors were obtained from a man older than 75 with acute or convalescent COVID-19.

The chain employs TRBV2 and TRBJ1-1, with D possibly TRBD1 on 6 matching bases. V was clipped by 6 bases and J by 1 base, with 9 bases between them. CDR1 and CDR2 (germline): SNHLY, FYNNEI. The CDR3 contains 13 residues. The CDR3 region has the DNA TGTGCCAGCAGGGACAGCTGGAACACTGAAGCTTTCTTT. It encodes CASRDSWNTEAFF. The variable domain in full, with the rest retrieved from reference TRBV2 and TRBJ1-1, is EPEVTQTPSHQVTQMGQEVILRCVPISNHLYFYWYRQILGQKVEFLVSFYNNEISEKSEIFDDQFSVERPDGSNFTLKIRSTKLEDSAMYFCASRDSWNTEAFFGQGTRLTVV.

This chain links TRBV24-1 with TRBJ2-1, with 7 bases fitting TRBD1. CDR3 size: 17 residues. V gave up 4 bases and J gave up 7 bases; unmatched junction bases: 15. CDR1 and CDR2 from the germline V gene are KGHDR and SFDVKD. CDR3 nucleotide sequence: TGTGCCACCAGTGAAGGGGGCCTAGGGGCAGTGAGGAATGAGCAGTTCTTC. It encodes CATSEGGLGAVRNEQFF.

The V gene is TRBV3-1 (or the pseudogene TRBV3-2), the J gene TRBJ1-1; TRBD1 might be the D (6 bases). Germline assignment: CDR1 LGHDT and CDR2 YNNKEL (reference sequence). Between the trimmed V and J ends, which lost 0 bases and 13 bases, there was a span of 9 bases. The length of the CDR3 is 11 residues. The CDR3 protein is CASSQEDRIFF. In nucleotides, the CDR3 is TGTGCCAGCAGCCAAGAGGACAGAATTTTCTTT.

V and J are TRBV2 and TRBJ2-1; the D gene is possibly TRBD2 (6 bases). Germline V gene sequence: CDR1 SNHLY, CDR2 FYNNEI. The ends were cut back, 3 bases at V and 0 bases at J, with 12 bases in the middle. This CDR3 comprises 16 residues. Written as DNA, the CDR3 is TGTGCCAGCAGTGATGGGACTTCGTTCTCCTACAATGAGCAGTTCTTC. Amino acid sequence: CASSDGTSFSYNEQFF.

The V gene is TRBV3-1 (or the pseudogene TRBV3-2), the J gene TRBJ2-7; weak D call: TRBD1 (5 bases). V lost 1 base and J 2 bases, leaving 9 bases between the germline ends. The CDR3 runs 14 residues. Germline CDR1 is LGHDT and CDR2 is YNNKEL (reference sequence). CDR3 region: CASSQGQGPYEQYF. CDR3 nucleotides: TGTGCCAGCAGCCAAGGCCAGGGTCCCTACGAGCAGTACTTC.

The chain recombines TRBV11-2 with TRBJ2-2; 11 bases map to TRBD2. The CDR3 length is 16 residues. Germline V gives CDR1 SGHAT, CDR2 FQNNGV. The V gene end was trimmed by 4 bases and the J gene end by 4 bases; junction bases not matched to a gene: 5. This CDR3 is CASSSGLAEVTGELFF. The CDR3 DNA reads TGTGCCAGCAGCTCGGGACTAGCGGAAGTCACCGGGGAGCTGTTTTTT.

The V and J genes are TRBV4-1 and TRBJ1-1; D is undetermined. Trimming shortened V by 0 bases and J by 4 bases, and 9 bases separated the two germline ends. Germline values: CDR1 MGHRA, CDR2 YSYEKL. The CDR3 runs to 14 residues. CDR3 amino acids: CASSQDHPGTEAFF. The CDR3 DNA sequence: TGCGCCAGCAGCCAAGATCACCCGGGCACTGAAGCTTTCTTT.

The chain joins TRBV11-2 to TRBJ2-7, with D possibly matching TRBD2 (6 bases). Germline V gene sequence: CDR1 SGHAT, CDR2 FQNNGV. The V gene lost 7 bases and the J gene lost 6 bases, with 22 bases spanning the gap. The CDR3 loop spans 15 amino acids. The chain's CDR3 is CASTPAGRERVEQYF. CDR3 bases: TGTGCCAGCACCCCCGCTGGCCGGGAGCGGGTCGAGCAGTACTTC.

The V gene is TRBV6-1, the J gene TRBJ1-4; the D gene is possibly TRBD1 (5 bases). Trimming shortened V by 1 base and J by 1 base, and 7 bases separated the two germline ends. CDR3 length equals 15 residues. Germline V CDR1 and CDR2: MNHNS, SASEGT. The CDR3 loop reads CASSEGQLTNEKLFF. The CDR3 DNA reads TGTGCCAGCAGTGAAGGACAGCTAACTAATGAAAAACTGTTTTTT.

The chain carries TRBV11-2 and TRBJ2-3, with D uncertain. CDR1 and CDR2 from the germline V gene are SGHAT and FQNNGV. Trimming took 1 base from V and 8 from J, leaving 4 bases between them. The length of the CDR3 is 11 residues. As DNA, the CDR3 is TGTGCCAGCAGCTTAGCCTCTACGCAGTATTTT. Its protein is CASSLASTQYF.

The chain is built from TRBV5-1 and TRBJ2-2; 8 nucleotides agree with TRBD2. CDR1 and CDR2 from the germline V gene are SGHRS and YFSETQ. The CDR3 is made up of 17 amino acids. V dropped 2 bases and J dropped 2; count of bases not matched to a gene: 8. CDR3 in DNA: TGCGCCAGCAGCTTTTCGAGCGGGGGAGGTAACACCGGGGAGCTGTTTTTT. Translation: CASSFSSGGGNTGELFF.

The CDR3 coding sequence is TGTGCCAGTACTTCTGTTGGGCAGGGTGGCCAGCCCCAGCATTTT. It is translated as CASTSVGQGGQPQHF. The chain is built from TRBV19 and TRBJ1-5, with D maybe TRBD1 (5 bases). Germline assignment: CDR1 LNHDA and CDR2 SQIVND (reference sequence). With 7 bases removed from V and 7 bases from J, the gap between germline ends came to 20 bases. CDR3 length: 15 amino acids.

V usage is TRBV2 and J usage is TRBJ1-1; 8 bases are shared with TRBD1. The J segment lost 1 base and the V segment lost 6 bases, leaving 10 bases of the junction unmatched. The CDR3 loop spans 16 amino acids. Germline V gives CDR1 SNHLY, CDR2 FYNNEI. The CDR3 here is CASRGLGQGGNTEAFF. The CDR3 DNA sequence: TGTGCCAGCAGAGGGCTAGGACAGGGAGGGAACACTGAAGCTTTCTTT.

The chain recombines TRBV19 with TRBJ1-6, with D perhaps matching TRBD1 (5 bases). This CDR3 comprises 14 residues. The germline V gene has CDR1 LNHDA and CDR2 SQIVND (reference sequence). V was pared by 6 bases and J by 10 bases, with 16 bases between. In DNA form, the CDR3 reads TGTGCCAGTAGCTGGGGGGAAGTCAACTCACCCCTCCACTTT. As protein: CASSWGEVNSPLHF.

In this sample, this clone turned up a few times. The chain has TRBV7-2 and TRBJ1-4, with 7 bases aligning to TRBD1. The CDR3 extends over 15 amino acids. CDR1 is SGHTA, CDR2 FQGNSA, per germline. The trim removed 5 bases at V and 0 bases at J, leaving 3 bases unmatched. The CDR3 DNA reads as TGTGCCAGCAGCGGACAGGCTTCAACTAATGAAAAACTGTTTTTT. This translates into CASSGQASTNEKLFF.

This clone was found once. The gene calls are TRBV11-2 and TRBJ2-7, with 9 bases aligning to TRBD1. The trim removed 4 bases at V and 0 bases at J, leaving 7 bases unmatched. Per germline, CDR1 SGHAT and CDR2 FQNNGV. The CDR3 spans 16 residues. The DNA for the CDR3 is TGTGCCAGCAGCTCCCTGTGGGGACAGGGCTCCTACGAGCAGTACTTC. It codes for CASSSLWGQGSYEQYF.

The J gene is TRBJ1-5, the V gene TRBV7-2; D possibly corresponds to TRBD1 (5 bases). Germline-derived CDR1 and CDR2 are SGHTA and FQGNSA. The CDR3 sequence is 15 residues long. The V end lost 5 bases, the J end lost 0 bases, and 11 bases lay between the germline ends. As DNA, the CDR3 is TGTGCCAGCAGCCTAGACAGCCTTAGCAATCAGCCCCAGCATTTT. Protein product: CASSLDSLSNQPQHF.

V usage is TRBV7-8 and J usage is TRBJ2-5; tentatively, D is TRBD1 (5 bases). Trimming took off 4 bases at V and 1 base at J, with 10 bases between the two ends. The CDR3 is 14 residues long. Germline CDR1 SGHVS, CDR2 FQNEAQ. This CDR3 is CASSSYDSQETQYF. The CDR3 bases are TGTGCCAGCAGCTCGTACGACAGCCAAGAGACCCAGTACTTC.

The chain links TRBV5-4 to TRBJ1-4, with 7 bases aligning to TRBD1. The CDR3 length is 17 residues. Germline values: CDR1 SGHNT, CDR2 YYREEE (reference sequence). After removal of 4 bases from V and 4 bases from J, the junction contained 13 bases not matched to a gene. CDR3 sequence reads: CASSRRGGGGGNEKLFF. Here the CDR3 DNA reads TGTGCCAGCAGCCGAAGAGGAGGGGGCGGCGGTAATGAAAAACTGTTTTTT.

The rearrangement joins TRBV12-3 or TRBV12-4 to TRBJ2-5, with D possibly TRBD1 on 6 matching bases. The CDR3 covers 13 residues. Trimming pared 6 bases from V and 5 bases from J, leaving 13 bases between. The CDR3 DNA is TGTGCCAGCAGGTCGACAGGAATCGAGACCCAGTACTTC. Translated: CASRSTGIETQYF.

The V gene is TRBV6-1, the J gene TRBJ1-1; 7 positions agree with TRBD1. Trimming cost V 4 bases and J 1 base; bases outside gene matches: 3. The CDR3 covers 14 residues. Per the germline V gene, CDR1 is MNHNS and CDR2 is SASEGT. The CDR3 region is CASSGQGPNTEAFF. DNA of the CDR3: TGTGCCAGCAGTGGACAGGGCCCGAACACTGAAGCTTTCTTT.

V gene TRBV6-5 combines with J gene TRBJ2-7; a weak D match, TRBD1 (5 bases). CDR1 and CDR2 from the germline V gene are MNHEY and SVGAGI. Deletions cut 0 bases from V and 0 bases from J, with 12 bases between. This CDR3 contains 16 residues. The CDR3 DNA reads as TGTGCCAGCAGTTACTCCTATACAGGCCTCTCCTACGAGCAGTACTTC. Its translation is CASSYSYTGLSYEQYF.

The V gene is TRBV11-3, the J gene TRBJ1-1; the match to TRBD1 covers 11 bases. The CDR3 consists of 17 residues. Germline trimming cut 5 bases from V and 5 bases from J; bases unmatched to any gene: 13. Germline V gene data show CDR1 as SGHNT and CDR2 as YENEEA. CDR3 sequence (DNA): TGTGCCAGCAGCGCCGGTGTGGGACAGGGGGGGAGGACTGAAGCTTTCTTT. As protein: CASSAGVGQGGRTEAFF. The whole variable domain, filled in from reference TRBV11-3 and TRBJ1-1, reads EAGVVQSPRYKIIEKKQPVAFWCNPISGHNTLYWYLQNLGQGPELLIRYENEEAVDDSQLPKDRFSAERLKGVDSTLKIQPAELGDSAVYLCASSAGVGQGGRTEAFFGQGTRLTVV.

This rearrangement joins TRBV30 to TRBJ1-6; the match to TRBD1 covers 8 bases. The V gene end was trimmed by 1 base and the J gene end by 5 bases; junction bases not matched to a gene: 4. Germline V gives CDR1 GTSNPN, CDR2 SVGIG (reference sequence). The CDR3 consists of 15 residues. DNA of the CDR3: TGTGCCTGGAGTGCGACAGGGGTGGATAATTCACCCCTCCACTTT. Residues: CAWSATGVDNSPLHF.

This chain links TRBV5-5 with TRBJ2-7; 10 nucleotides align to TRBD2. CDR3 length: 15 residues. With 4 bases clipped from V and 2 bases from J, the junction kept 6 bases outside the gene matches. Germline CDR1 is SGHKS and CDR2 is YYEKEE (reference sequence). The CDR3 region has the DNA TGTGCCAGCAGCGAGGGACTAGCGAGTACCTACGAGCAGTACTTC. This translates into CASSEGLASTYEQYF.

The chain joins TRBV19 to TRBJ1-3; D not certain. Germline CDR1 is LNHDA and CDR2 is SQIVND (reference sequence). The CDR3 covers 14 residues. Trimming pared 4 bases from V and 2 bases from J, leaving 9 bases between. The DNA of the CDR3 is TGTGCCAGTAGTAAAGCCGGAGCTGGAAACACCATATATTTT. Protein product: CASSKAGAGNTIYF.

CDR3 sequence: CASSVRDRATLYGYTF. The CDR3 DNA sequence: TGTGCCAGCAGCGTAAGGGACAGGGCCACCCTCTATGGCTACACCTTC. The gene calls are TRBV9 and TRBJ1-2; 9 bases line up with TRBD1. The CDR3 contains 16 residues. Germline V lookup: CDR1 SGDLS, CDR2 YYNGEE. The ends lost 1 base at V and 4 bases at J; junction bases unmatched: 8.

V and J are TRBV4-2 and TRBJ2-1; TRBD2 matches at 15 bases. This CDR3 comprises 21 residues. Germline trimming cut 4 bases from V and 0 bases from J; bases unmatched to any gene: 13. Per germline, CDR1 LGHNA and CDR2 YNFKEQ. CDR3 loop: CASSPTGLAGGTMGSYNEQFF. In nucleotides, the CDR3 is TGTGCCAGCAGCCCTACCGGACTAGCGGGGGGGACTATGGGCTCCTACAATGAGCAGTTCTTC.

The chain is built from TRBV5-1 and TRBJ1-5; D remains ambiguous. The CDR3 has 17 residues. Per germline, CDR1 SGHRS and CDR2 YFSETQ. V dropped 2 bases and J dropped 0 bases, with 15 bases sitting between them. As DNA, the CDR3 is TGCGCCAGCAGCTTTACTCCGGGTTCGAATAGCAATCAGCCCCAGCATTTT. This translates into CASSFTPGSNSNQPQHF.

CDR3 amino acids: CASSETGLRDEQYF. DNA of the CDR3: TGTGCCAGCAGTGAGACAGGGCTTCGGGACGAGCAGTACTTC. V is TRBV28 and J is TRBJ2-7; 7 nucleotides agree with TRBD1. V lost 5 bases, J lost 5 bases, and 9 bases stayed unmatched. Germline lookup yields CDR1 MDHEN and CDR2 SYDVKM. CDR3 length equals 14 residues.

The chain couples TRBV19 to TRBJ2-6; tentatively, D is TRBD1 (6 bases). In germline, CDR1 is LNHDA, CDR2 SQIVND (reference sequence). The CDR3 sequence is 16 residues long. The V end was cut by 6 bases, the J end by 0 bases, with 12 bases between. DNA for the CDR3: TGTGCCAGTAGCCGGGGACAAAGCTCTGGGGCCAACGTCCTGACTTTC. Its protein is CASSRGQSSGANVLTF.

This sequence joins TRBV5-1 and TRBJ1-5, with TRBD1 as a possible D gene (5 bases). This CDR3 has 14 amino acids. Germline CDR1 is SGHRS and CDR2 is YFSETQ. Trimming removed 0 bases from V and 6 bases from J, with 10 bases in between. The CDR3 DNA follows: TGCGCCAGCAGCTTGGAAGGGGCGGCTCAGCCCCAGCATTTT. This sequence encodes CASSLEGAAQPQHF.